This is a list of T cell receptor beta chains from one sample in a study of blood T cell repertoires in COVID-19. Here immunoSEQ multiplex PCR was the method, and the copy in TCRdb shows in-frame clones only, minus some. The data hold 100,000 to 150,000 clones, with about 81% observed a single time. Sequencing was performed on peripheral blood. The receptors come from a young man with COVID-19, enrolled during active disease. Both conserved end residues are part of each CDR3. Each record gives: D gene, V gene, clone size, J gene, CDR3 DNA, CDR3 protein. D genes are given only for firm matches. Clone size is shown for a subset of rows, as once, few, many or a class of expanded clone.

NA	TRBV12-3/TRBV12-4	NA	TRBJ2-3	TGTGCCAGCAGTTTTAAGGCCCTAGTTACGCAGTATTTT	CASSFKALVTQYF
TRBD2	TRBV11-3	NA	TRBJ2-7	TGTGCCAGCAGCTTCGGGACTAGCGTCTCGAGCTCCTACGAGCAGTACTTC	CASSFGTSVSSSYEQYF
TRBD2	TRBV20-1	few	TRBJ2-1	TGCAGTGCTAGTCTGCCTAGCGGGAGCAATGAGCAGTTCTTC	CSASLPSGSNEQFF
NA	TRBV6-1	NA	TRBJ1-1	TGTGCCAGCAGTGAAGCGGAGGGGGGGAATGAAGCTTTCTTT	CASSEAEGGNEAFF
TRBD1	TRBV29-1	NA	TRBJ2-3	TGCAGCGTTCCCGACAGGGGTGGTGCAGATACGCAGTATTTT	CSVPDRGGADTQYF
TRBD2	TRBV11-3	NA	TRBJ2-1	TGTGCCAGCAGCTCCCGACTAGCGGGCTATCTTGATGAGCAGTTCTTC	CASSSRLAGYLDEQFF
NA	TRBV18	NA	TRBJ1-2	TGTGCCAGCTCACCGGACATGAGGCATGGCTACACCTTC	CASSPDMRHGYTF
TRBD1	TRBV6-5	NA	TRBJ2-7	TGTGCCAGCAGTTACTTGGGACAGGCTTCCTACGAGCAGTACTTC	CASSYLGQASYEQYF
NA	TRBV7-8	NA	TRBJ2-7	TGTGCCAGCAGCTCCTCCGGGGGAACAGAGCAGTACTTC	CASSSSGGTEQYF
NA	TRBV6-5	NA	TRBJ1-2	TGTGCCAGCAGTCGAACAGGGCTCTATGGCTACACCTTC	CASSRTGLYGYTF
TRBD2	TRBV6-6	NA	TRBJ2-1	TGTGCCAGCAGTTCCGGCGGCGGGAGCCCCTACAATGAGCAGTTCTTC	CASSSGGGSPYNEQFF
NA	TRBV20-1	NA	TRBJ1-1	TGCAGTGCTAGTTTACTGGGGGGCACTGAAGCTTTCTTT	CSASLLGGTEAFF
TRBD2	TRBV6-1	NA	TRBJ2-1	TGTGCCAGCAGTGTCTCTAGCGGGAGCTCTTCCTACAATGAGCAGTTCTTC	CASSVSSGSSSYNEQFF